The rows below give T cell receptor beta chains drawn from one sample of a study of blood T cell repertoires in COVID-19. Profiling relied on immunoSEQ multiplex PCR, and the TCRdb table lists in-frame clones only, not all of them. This table holds about 260,000 clones, about nine tenths found once. Sequenced input: peripheral blood. These receptors originate from a man aged 40-49 years who had recovered from COVID-19. The CDR3 runs from the conserved cysteine through the conserved F or W. D genes are given only for firm matches. The size of a clone is reported for some rows only, either as once, few or many, or as a class for expanded clones.

- | TRBJ1-2 | - | TRBV10-3 | TGTGCCATCAGTGAGTCAGGGGCTTTTAACTATGGCTACACCTTC | CAISESGAFNYGYTF
- | TRBJ2-7 | TRBD2 | TRBV7-2 | TGTGCCAGCAGCTTAGAGAGGGCTAGCGGGAGACCCCCCTACGAGCAGTACTTC | CASSLERASGRPPYEQYF
- | TRBJ2-7 | - | TRBV2 | TGTGCCAGCAGTGAAGCGCTTCGTGGCCCGTACTTC | CASSEALRGPYF
- | TRBJ2-3 | TRBD2 | TRBV19 | TGTGCCAGTAGTATAGGTATAAGGCTAGCGGGATCAGATACGCAGTATTTT | CASSIGIRLAGSDTQYF
- | TRBJ2-1 | TRBD2 | TRBV19 | TGTGCCAGTAGTACCGGGGGGAGCTCCTACAATGAGCAGTTCTTC | CASSTGGSSYNEQFF
- | TRBJ2-7 | TRBD1 | TRBV6-5 | TGTGCCAGCAGGGTCGGGACAGGGCCTTATCAGCAGTACTTC | CASRVGTGPYQQYF
- | TRBJ1-5 | TRBD1 | TRBV6-2/TRBV6-3 | TGTGCCAGCAGTCGAGTGGGACAGGCTAACAATCAGCCCCAGCATTTT | CASSRVGQANNQPQHF
- | TRBJ2-5 | TRBD2 | TRBV5-1 | TGCGCCAGCAGCTTGTGGCTAGCGGGATCCTTGGAGACCCAGTACTTC | CASSLWLAGSLETQYF
- | TRBJ2-1 | TRBD2 | TRBV13 | TGTGCCAGCAGCACGAGCGGGAGGGCCCATGAGCAGTTCTTC | CASSTSGRAHEQFF
- | TRBJ2-7 | - | TRBV5-5 | TGTGCCACCAGGAAGGAGGAGCAGTACTTC | CATRKEEQYF
- | TRBJ2-6 | - | TRBV9 | TGTGCCAGCAGCGTCCAACAGGGGGGGGCTGGGGCCAACGTCCTGACTTTC | CASSVQQGGAGANVLTF
- | TRBJ2-2 | - | TRBV14 | TGTGCCAGCAGCCAAAATAGGAACACCGGGGAGCTGTTTTTT | CASSQNRNTGELFF
- | TRBJ1-1 | - | TRBV7-6 | TGTGCCAGCAGCCCGAGCCGGGGGGTGGTTGAAGCTTTCTTT | CASSPSRGVVEAFF
- | TRBJ1-1 | - | TRBV6-6 | TGTGCCAGCAGCTCCGTCGACAGGAAAAACACTGAAGCTTTCTTT | CASSSVDRKNTEAFF
- | TRBJ2-2 | - | TRBV3-1/TRBV3-2 | TGTGCCAGCAGCCAACGACTGGAGGGGACCGGGGAGCTGTTTTTT | CASSQRLEGTGELFF
- | TRBJ1-6 | - | TRBV5-1 | TGCGCCAGCAGCTTGAACAGGGAAAATTCACCCCTCCACTTT | CASSLNRENSPLHF
- | TRBJ2-3 | TRBD1 | TRBV7-9 | TGTGCCAGCAGCTTGACAGGGGGCGCGGGAGATACGCAGTATTTT | CASSLTGGAGDTQYF
- | TRBJ2-1 | TRBD2 | TRBV28 | TGTGCCAGCAGGTCCAGACTAGCGGGAGGGTTATACAATGAGCAGTTCTTC | CASRSRLAGGLYNEQFF
- | TRBJ2-1 | - | TRBV7-9 | TGTGCCAGCAGCTTAGCGGGAGACAATGAGCAGTTCTTC | CASSLAGDNEQFF
- | TRBJ2-7 | - | TRBV24-1 | TGTGCCACCAAAGCAGAGGGTCTATACGAGCAGTACTTC | CATKAEGLYEQYF
- | TRBJ1-2 | - | TRBV27 | TGTGCCAGCAGTTTAGGGTCGGCAGGGCAGGGCTACACCTTC | CASSLGSAGQGYTF
- | TRBJ2-3 | TRBD2 | TRBV27 | TGTGCCAGCAGAGGATTACCCCGGGGTTCTCGGGGGGTCAGGGAGTATTTT | CASRGLPRGSRGVREYF
once | TRBJ2-2 | TRBD1 | TRBV28 | TGTGCCAGCAGCTCGACCGGGACAGGACAAACCGGGGAGCTGTTTTTT | CASSSTGTGQTGELFF
- | TRBJ2-4 | - | TRBV6-2/TRBV6-3 | TGTGCCAGCAGTTTAGGGGGACGTCTAGCCAAAAACATTCAGTACTTC | CASSLGGRLAKNIQYF
few | TRBJ2-3 | TRBD2 | TRBV6-6 | TGTGCCAGCAACCCTCGGGTTGCGGGAGAAGATACGCAGTATTTT | CASNPRVAGEDTQYF
- | TRBJ2-1 | TRBD2 | TRBV27 | TGTGCCAGCAGCTCTGCGGCTAGCGGGGGGGCCTTCTACTACAATGAGCAGTTCTTC | CASSSAASGGAFYYNEQFF
- | TRBJ2-7 | - | TRBV9 | TGTGCCAGCAGCGTAGCTGAGCACTACGAGCAGTACTTC | CASSVAEHYEQYF
- | TRBJ2-2 | TRBD1 | TRBV15 | TGTGCCACCAGGCTGGACAGGGCGAACACCGGGGAGCTGTTTTTT | CATRLDRANTGELFF
- | TRBJ2-2 | TRBD1 | TRBV7-6 | TGTGCCAGCAGCAGGACAGGGGATAGTGGTACCGGGGAGCTGTTTTTT | CASSRTGDSGTGELFF
- | TRBJ2-2 | - | TRBV9 | TGTGCCAGCAGCACCCGACAGGCCAACACCGGGGAGCTGTTTTTT | CASSTRQANTGELFF
- | TRBJ2-7 | TRBD1 | TRBV6-2/TRBV6-3 | TGTGCCAGCAGTCTCGACAGGGGCGACGAGCAGTACTTC | CASSLDRGDEQYF
- | TRBJ1-2 | - | TRBV10-3 | TGTGCCATCAGTGAGTCGGGGAGCGTTAACTATGGCTACACCTTC | CAISESGSVNYGYTF
few | TRBJ2-5 | TRBD2 | TRBV11-2 | TGTGCCAGCAGCTTCGGCGGGGGGGCCGAGGAGACCCAGTACTTC | CASSFGGGAEETQYF
- | TRBJ1-1 | TRBD1 | TRBV10-3 | TGTGCCATCAGTGAGCCTCGGACAGGGGGAATGACTGAAGCTTTCTTT | CAISEPRTGGMTEAFF
- | TRBJ1-5 | TRBD1 | TRBV13 | TGTGCCAGCAGCTCCGGCCGGGACAGTAGCCAGCATTTT | CASSSGRDSSQHF
- | TRBJ2-7 | TRBD2 | TRBV9 | TGTGCCAGCAGCGTAGGGACTAGCGGGGGGTTGTACGAGCAGTACTTC | CASSVGTSGGLYEQYF
- | TRBJ2-7 | TRBD2 | TRBV6-5 | TGTGCCACCTCCGGACTAGCGGGAGCCTACGAGCAGTACTTC | CATSGLAGAYEQYF
- | TRBJ2-5 | TRBD2 | TRBV7-9 | TGTGCCAGCAGCGATAGACTAGCGGGACAAGAGACCCAGTACTTC | CASSDRLAGQETQYF
- | TRBJ1-1 | - | TRBV11-3 | TGTGCCAGCAGCTTAGAGGAGGTCGGGGGGATCTCCTGGCGCGGGACCACTGAAGCTTTCTTT | CASSLEEVGGISWRGTTEAFF
- | TRBJ2-7 | TRBD2 | TRBV14 | TGTGCCAGCAGCCACCTACCCGGACTAGCGGGATTCGGCAACGAGCAGTACTTC | CASSHLPGLAGFGNEQYF
- | TRBJ1-4 | - | TRBV27 | TGTGCCAGCTTCCGGGGTACCCATGAAAAACTGTTTTTT | CASFRGTHEKLFF
- | TRBJ1-3 | - | TRBV15 | TGTGCCACCAGCAGCGGAGGGGTTGGAAACACCATATATTTT | CATSSGGVGNTIYF
- | TRBJ1-5 | TRBD1 | TRBV18 | TGTGCCAGCTCGGCCGGGACAGGGGGCAATCAGCCCCAGCATTTT | CASSAGTGGNQPQHF
- | TRBJ2-5 | TRBD2 | TRBV7-2 | TGTGCCAGCAGCCTTGGGCGGGGGGGCCGCGAGACCCAGTACTTC | CASSLGRGGRETQYF
- | TRBJ2-3 | TRBD2 | TRBV9 | TGTGCCAGCAGCCTTAGCGGTAGCGGGAGGGCCTCAGATACGCAGTATTTT | CASSLSGSGRASDTQYF
- | TRBJ2-5 | - | TRBV11-2 | TGTGCCAGCAGCGAAGGGTATAGGACAGACGGAGAGACCCAGTACTTC | CASSEGYRTDGETQYF
- | TRBJ2-7 | TRBD1 | TRBV19 | TGTGCCATCGTCGCGGGACAGGCCTCCTACGAGCAGTACTTC | CAIVAGQASYEQYF
- | TRBJ2-3 | TRBD2 | TRBV6-5 | TGTGCCGCTCGGGGACTAGCGAGCACAGATACGCAGTATTTT | CAARGLASTDTQYF
once | TRBJ2-7 | TRBD1 | TRBV9 | TGTGCCAGCAGCGAGGGGGACAGGGAGAACGAGCAGTACTTC | CASSEGDRENEQYF
- | TRBJ2-2 | TRBD2 | TRBV25-1 | TGTGCCAGCCGTCCCGGGACTAGCCCCGGGGAGCTGTTTTTT | CASRPGTSPGELFF
- | TRBJ1-5 | - | TRBV6-5 | TGTGCCAGCAGACTGGGAGGGCAGCCCCAGCATTTT | CASRLGGQPQHF
- | TRBJ2-5 | TRBD2 | TRBV11-2 | TGTGCCAGCAGCTTACGGCTGTTTGGGGGGGGAGAGACCCAGTACTTC | CASSLRLFGGGETQYF
- | TRBJ2-5 | - | TRBV4-3 | TGCGCCAGCAGCCCTTTGGGGGGAGTAAAGGAGACCCAGTACTTC | CASSPLGGVKETQYF
- | TRBJ2-7 | - | TRBV7-2 | TGTGCCAGCAGCTCGCAGACAGGTCCCTACGAGCAGTACTTC | CASSSQTGPYEQYF
- | TRBJ2-7 | TRBD2 | TRBV6-6 | TGTGCCAGCAGGCCAGGACTAGCGGGAGGGGACGAGCAGTACTTC | CASRPGLAGGDEQYF
- | TRBJ2-3 | TRBD2 | TRBV5-4 | TGTGCCAGCAGCCTGCCCGGGCGGGAGATTAGTGCAGATACGCAGTATTTT | CASSLPGREISADTQYF